These 16 T cell receptor beta chains were sequenced from one sample in a study of T cell changes during pregnancy in multiple sclerosis. Using immunoSEQ multiplex PCR, the repertoire was profiled, and TCRdb retains in-frame clones only, with some absent. The sample has about 38,000 clones, 85% to 95% seen once. The sequences come from CD8+ T cells from peripheral blood mononuclear cells, collected in the third trimester of pregnancy. These receptors all stem from a female donor with multiple sclerosis, enrolled in a pregnancy study.

The chain employs TRBV6-1 and TRBJ1-2; D is undetermined. This CDR3 is 14 amino acids long. Germline lookup yields CDR1 MNHNS and CDR2 SASEGT. Trimming stripped 0 bases from V and 3 bases from J, with 8 bases between. The DNA for the CDR3 is TGTGCCAGCAGTGAAGCGACGGACTACTATGGCTACACCTTC. Encoded protein: CASSEATDYYGYTF.

J is TRBJ1-5 and V is TRBV7-9; possible D gene TRBD1, 6 bases. CDR1 and CDR2 (germline): SEHNR, FQNEAQ (reference sequence). V lost 5 bases to trimming and J lost 1 base, with 12 bases between them. The CDR3 is 15 amino acids. In nucleotides, the CDR3 is TGTGCCAGCAGCCATGAGGGGGACAGCAATCAGCCCCAGCATTTT. It translates to CASSHEGDSNQPQHF.

The rearrangement joins TRBV6-5 to TRBJ1-3, with D unresolved. CDR3 length: 15 residues. CDR1 and CDR2 from the germline V gene are MNHEY and SVGAGI. V was clipped by 4 bases and J by 7 bases, with 17 bases between them. In DNA, the CDR3 is TGTGCCAGCAGTTCCCCTTGGACTTCTCCGAACACCATATATTTT. This encodes CASSSPWTSPNTIYF.

This chain links TRBV6-6 with TRBJ2-3; maybe TRBD1 (5 bases). Germline V lookup: CDR1 MNHNY, CDR2 SVGAGI (reference sequence). This CDR3 is built from 15 residues. Trimming cost V 8 bases and J 3 bases, with 18 bases left between them. Here the CDR3 DNA reads TGTGCCAGCTTCTCGACAGAAATCCGGACAGATACGCAGTATTTT. Protein sequence: CASFSTEIRTDTQYF.

The chain combines TRBV7-9 with TRBJ2-1, with TRBD1 matching over 7 bases. Trimming removed 8 bases from V and 7 bases from J; junction bases left unmatched: 14. This CDR3 has 15 amino acids. The germline CDR1 and CDR2 sequences are SEHNR and FQNEAQ (reference sequence). CDR3 sequence: CASRGGGDSPNEQFF. The CDR3 region has the DNA TGTGCCAGCCGTGGGGGTGGGGACAGCCCTAATGAGCAGTTCTTC.

The chain combines TRBV29-1 with TRBJ2-5; TRBD1 agrees at 8 bases. V shed 6 bases and J 1 base; nucleotides not matched to a gene: 1. There are 12 residues in the CDR3. CDR1 SQVTM and CDR2 ANQGSEA come from the germline V gene. CDR3 in amino acids: CSVGQGQETQYF. The CDR3 DNA is TGCAGCGTCGGACAGGGCCAAGAGACCCAGTACTTC.

The chain employs TRBV9 and TRBJ2-5, with 10 positions matching TRBD2. The J segment lost 5 bases and the V segment lost 4 bases, leaving 11 bases of the junction unmatched. From germline, CDR1 is SGDLS and CDR2 YYNGEE. There are 16 residues in the CDR3. The CDR3 DNA follows: TGTGCCAGCAGCACCTTTGCTAGCGGGGGAGAGGAGACCCAGTACTTC. Encoded protein: CASSTFASGGEETQYF. The full variable domain, in which reference TRBV9 and TRBJ2-5 provide the parts outside the CDR3, is DSGVTQTPKHLITATGQRVTLRCSPRSGDLSVYWYQQSLDQGLQFLIQYYNGEERAKGNILERFSAQQFPDLHSELNLSSLELGDSALYFCASSTFASGGEETQYFGPGTRLLVL.

This clone was found a few times. The chain joins TRBV10-3 to TRBJ2-3; 12 bases match TRBD2. The CDR3 contains 18 residues. Germline V gene data show CDR1 as ENHRY and CDR2 as SYGVKD. V shed 4 bases, J shed 5 bases, and the junction held 13 bases outside the gene matches. CDR3 sequence: CAISGGGTSGGSQDTQYF. CDR3 DNA sequence: TGTGCCATCAGTGGAGGGGGTACTAGCGGGGGGTCACAAGATACGCAGTATTTT.

Comments on this clone: Other DNA sequences in this sample translate to the same CDR3. J is TRBJ2-3 and V is TRBV5-6, with a tentative D call TRBD2 (6 bases). CDR1 and CDR2 from the germline V gene are SGHDT and YYEEEE. The CDR3 consists of 12 residues. The ends were cut back, 3 bases at V and 5 bases at J, with 7 bases in the middle. This CDR3 reads CASSSGGDTQYF. Here the CDR3 DNA reads TGTGCCAGCAGCTCCGGGGGAGATACGCAGTATTTT.

The chain has TRBV27 and TRBJ2-7; 7 nucleotides match TRBD1. J lost 7 bases, V lost 8 bases, and 5 bases had no gene match. This CDR3 contains 11 residues. Looked up from germline, CDR1 is MNHEY and CDR2 is SMNVEV (reference sequence). The CDR3 region is CASETGTEQYF. As DNA, the CDR3 is TGTGCCAGCGAGACAGGGACAGAGCAGTACTTC.

This clone was detected only once. The CDR3 bases are TGCGCCAGCAGCTTTGGGCGGGGAGATGTTACAGATACGCAGTATTTT. The encoded protein is CASSFGRGDVTDTQYF. This rearrangement joins TRBV5-1 to TRBJ2-3, with a weak D call TRBD2 (6 bases). CDR1 and CDR2 from the germline V gene are SGHRS and YFSETQ. The CDR3 sequence is 16 residues long. The V end lost 2 bases, the J end lost 3 bases, and 16 bases lay between the germline ends.

This rearrangement joins TRBV12-5 to TRBJ2-5; possibly TRBD2 for D (6 bases). This CDR3 has 14 residues. CDR1 and CDR2 from the germline V gene are LGHNT and FRNRAP. The V end was cut by 6 bases, the J end by 2 bases, with 13 bases between. The DNA of the CDR3 is TGTGCTAGTGGCCCTCCTAGCGAGCAAGAGACCCAGTACTTC. It codes for CASGPPSEQETQYF.

The V and J genes are TRBV5-6 and TRBJ2-1; 14 bases fit TRBD2. This CDR3 has 15 amino acids. Germline CDR1 is SGHDT and CDR2 is YYEEEE. V was pared by 2 bases and J by 12 bases, with 7 bases of the junction left unmatched. The CDR3 DNA follows: TGTGCCAGCAGCTTTGGGACTAGCGGGGGTTTGGGGCAGTTCTTC. Amino acids: CASSFGTSGGLGQFF. Supplemented by reference TRBV5-6 and TRBJ2-1, the full variable domain reads DAGVTQSPTHLIKTRGQQVTLRCSPKSGHDTVSWYQQALGQGPQFIFQYYEEEERQRGNFPDRFSGHQFPNYSSELNVNALLLGDSALYLCASSFGTSGGLGQFFGPGTRLTVL.

The rearrangement links TRBV6-1 to TRBJ2-7; possibly TRBD1 for D (5 bases). Germline CDR1 MNHNS, CDR2 SASEGT. The ends were cut back, 1 base at V and 2 bases at J, with 9 bases in the middle. The CDR3 length is 14 residues. The CDR3 sequence: CASSEVWGPYEQYF. The CDR3 DNA sequence: TGTGCCAGCAGTGAAGTGTGGGGCCCCTACGAGCAGTACTTC.

The chain recombines TRBV10-2 with TRBJ2-3; 10 bases are shared with TRBD2. The CDR3 has 16 amino acids. The ends lost 5 bases at V and 2 bases at J; junction bases unmatched: 7. The germline V gene encodes CDR1 WSHSY and CDR2 SAAADI. The CDR3 is CASSNRTSGYTDTQYF. The CDR3 DNA follows: TGCGCCAGCAGTAACCGGACTAGCGGATACACAGATACGCAGTATTTT.

This chain links TRBV7-2 with TRBJ2-2, with 7 bases lining up with TRBD1. Losses at the gene ends were 5 bases for V and 6 bases for J; bases not matched to a gene: 15. The length of the CDR3 is 17 residues. Germline V CDR1 and CDR2: SGHTA, FQGNSA. CDR3 residues: CASSPPWDTGDAGELFF. The DNA for the CDR3 is TGTGCCAGCAGCCCCCCATGGGATACAGGGGACGCCGGGGAGCTGTTTTTT. Full variable domain (rest looked up from reference TRBV7-2 and TRBJ2-2): GAGVSQSPSNKVTEKGKDVELRCDPISGHTALYWYRQSLGQGLEFLIYFQGNSAPDKSGLPSDRFSAERTGGSVSTLTIQRTQQEDSAVYLCASSPPWDTGDAGELFFGEGSRLTVL.